The text below deals with one TCR beta chain. The entry originates in a study of blood T cell repertoires in COVID-19. Study-wide background: PBMCs, B-cell-depleted T cells, or T cells provided the cDNA or gDNA that made up the material.

Measured with immunoSEQ multiplex PCR; TCRdb has only the in-frame clones, and not every one. The repertoire holds around 700,000 clones, with 90% as singletons. Germline V lookup: CDR1 SGHRS, CDR2 YFSETQ. CDR3 length equals 17 residues. J was trimmed by 2 bases and V by 4 bases; bases with no gene match: 13. V gene TRBV5-1 combines with J gene TRBJ2-3; TRBD2 matches at 7 bases. The sequencing input was peripheral blood. This receptor was identified in a woman younger than 35 with acute or convalescent COVID-19. CDR3 residues: CASSPGRRGGDTDTQYF. In DNA form, the CDR3 reads TGCGCCAGCAGCCCCGGCAGGAGGGGAGGGGACACAGATACGCAGTATTTT.